Sequencing of this TCR beta chain was carried out in a study of T cell clusters in autoimmune cytopenias. This clonotype shows up as medium-sized by frequency. Tens of thousands of genome equivalents of blood DNA were amplified for TRB. The length of the CDR3 is 15 residues. The germline V gene encodes CDR1 SGHTA and CDR2 FQGNSA. TRB rearrangements were amplified by touch-down multiplex PCR with mixed TRB-A/B primers. TCRdb reprocessed the multiplex PCR reads and stores each CDR3 protein as one record, lacking DNA. Here the sample table reports fewer than 6,500 distinct CDR3 sequences. The clonotype originates from a human donor with an autoimmune cytopenia or autoimmune hepatitis (not recorded which). V usage is TRBV7-2 and J usage is TRBJ1-5; TCRdb gives TRBD1 as the D gene, but with no DNA this cannot be confirmed. The specimen sequenced was peripheral blood. CDR3 region: CASSRQGWDNQPQHF.